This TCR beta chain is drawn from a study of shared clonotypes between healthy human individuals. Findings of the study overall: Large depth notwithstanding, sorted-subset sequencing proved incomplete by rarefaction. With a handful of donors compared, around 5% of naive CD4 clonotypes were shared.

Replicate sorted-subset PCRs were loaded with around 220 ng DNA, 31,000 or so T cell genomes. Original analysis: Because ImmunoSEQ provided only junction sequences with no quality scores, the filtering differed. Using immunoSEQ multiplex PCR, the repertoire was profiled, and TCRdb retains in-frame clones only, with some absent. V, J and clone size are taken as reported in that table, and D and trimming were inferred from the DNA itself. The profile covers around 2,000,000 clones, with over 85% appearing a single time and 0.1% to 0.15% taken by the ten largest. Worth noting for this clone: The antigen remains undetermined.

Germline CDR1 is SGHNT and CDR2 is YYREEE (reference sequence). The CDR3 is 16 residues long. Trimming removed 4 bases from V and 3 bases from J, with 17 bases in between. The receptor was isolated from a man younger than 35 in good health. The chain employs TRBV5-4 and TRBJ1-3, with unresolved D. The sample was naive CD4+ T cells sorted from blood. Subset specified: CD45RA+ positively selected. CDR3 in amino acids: CASSVGAGDFGNTIYF. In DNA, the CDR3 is TGTGCCAGCAGCGTGGGAGCAGGTGACTTTGGAAACACCATATATTTT. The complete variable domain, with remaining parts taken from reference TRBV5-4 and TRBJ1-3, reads ETGVTQSPTHLIKTRGQQVTLRCSSQSGHNTVSWYQQALGQGPQFIFQYYREEENGRGNFPPRFSGLQFPNYSSELNVNALELDDSALYLCASSVGAGDFGNTIYFGEGSWLTVV.